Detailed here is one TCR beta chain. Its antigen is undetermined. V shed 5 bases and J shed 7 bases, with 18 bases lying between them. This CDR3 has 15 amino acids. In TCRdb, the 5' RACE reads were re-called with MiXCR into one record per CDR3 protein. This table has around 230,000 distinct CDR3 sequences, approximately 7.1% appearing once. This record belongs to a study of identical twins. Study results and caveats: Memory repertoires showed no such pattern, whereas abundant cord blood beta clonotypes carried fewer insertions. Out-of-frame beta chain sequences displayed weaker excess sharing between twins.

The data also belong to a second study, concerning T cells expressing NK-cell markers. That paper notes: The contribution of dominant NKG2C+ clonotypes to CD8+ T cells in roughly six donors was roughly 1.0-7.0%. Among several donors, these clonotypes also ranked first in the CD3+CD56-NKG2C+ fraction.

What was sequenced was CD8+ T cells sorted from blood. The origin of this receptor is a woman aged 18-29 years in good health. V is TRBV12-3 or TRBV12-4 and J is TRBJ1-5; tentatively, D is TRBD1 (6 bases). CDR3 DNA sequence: TGTGCCAGCAGTAGCACTGACAGGTTCGGGCAGCCCCAGCATTTT. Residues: CASSSTDRFGQPQHF.